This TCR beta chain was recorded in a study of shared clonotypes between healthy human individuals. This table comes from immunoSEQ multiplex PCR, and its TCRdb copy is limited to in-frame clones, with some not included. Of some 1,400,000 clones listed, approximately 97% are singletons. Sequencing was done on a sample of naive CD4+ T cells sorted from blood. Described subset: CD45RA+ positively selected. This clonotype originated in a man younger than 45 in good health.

The CDR3 bases are TGTGCCAGCAGCTTGGAGGGAACAGGCTTCTATGGCTACACCTTC. It is translated as CASSLEGTGFYGYTF. V gene TRBV5-4 combines with J gene TRBJ1-2; a weak D match, TRBD1 (5 bases). CDR1 and CDR2 from the germline V gene are SGHNT and YYREEE (reference sequence). V lost 0 bases to trimming and J lost 4 bases, with 13 bases between them. The CDR3 runs 15 residues.